Listed below are T cell receptor beta chains from one sample, sequenced in a study of blood T cell repertoires in COVID-19. The assay was immunoSEQ multiplex PCR, and TCRdb's table has in-frame clones only and misses some. The data contain around 300,000 clones, roughly 88% of them singletons. Sequencing used peripheral blood. The source of these receptors is a woman under 40 with COVID-19, enrolled during active disease. Each CDR3 is given with its conserved first and last residue. D genes are given only for firm matches.

TRBV12-3/TRBV12-4	TRBJ2-2	TRBD1	CASSDGQAGELFF
TRBV9	TRBJ1-2	-	CASSVAGNPYDGYTF
TRBV5-4	TRBJ2-7	TRBD1	CASSLDYGTEVYEQYF
TRBV19	TRBJ1-5	TRBD1	CASSRPGTGGDQPQHF
TRBV4-1	TRBJ1-5	TRBD1	CASSQYRDRGNQPQHF
TRBV27	TRBJ1-1	-	CASSFRGGDTEAFF
TRBV3-1/TRBV3-2	TRBJ2-7	-	CASSLDSVPYF
TRBV6-5	TRBJ2-5	-	CASSYSRRRETQYF
TRBV11-2	TRBJ2-5	TRBD2	CASSLAASGSGETQYF
TRBV5-1	TRBJ2-7	TRBD1	CASSPSRGLYEQYF
TRBV2	TRBJ2-1	-	CASRGSANLYNEQFF
TRBV25-1	TRBJ1-2	-	CASSRTEGSLNGYTF
TRBV18	TRBJ2-1	TRBD2	CASSPGLAGHSSSYNEQFF
TRBV10-1	TRBJ2-2	TRBD1	CASSGWGTGNTGELFF
TRBV27	TRBJ2-5	-	CASSLRGAWLETQYF
TRBV11-2	TRBJ2-3	-	CASSLYGSYTDTQYF